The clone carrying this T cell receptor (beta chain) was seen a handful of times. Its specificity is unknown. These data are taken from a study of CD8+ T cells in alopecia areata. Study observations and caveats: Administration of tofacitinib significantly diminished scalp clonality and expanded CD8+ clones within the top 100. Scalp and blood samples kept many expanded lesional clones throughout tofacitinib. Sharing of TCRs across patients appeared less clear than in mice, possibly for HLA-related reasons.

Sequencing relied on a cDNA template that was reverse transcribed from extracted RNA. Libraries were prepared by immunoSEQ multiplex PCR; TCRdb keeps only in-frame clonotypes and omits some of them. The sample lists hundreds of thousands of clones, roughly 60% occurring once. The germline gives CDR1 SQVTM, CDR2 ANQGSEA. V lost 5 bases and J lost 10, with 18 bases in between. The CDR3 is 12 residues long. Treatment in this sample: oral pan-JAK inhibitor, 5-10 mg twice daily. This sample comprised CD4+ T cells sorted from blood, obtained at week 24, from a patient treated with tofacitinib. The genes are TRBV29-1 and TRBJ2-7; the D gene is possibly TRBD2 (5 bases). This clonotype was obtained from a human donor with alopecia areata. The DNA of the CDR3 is TGCAGCGTTCATACCGGGGATCTCGGCCAGTACTTC. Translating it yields CSVHTGDLGQYF.